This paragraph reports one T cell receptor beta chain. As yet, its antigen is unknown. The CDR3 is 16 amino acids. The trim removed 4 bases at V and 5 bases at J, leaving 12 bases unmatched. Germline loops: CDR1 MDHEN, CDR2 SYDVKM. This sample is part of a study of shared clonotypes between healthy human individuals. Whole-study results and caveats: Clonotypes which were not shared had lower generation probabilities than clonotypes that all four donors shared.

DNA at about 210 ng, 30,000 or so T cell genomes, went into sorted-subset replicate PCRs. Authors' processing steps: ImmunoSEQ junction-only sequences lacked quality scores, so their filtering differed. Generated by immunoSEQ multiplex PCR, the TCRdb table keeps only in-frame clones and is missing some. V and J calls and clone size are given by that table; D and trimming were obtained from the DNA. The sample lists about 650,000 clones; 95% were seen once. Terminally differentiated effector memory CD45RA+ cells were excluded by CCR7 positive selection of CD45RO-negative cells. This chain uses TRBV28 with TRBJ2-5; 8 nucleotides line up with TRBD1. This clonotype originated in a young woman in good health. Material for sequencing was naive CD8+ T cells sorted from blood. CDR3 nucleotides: TGTGCCAGCAGTTCCGGGACAGGAAAACAACGGGAGACCCAGTACTTC. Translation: CASSSGTGKQRETQYF.